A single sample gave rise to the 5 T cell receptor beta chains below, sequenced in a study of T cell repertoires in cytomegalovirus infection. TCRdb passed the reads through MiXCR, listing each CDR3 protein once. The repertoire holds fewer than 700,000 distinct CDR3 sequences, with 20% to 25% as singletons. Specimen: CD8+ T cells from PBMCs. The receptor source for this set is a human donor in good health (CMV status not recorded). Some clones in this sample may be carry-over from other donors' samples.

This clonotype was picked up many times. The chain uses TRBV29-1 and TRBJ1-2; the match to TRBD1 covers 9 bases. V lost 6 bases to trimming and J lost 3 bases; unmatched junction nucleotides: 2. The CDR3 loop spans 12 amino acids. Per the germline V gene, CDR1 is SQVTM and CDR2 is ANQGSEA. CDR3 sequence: CSVRTGDYGYTF. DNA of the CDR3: TGCAGCGTACGGACAGGGGACTATGGCTACACCTTC.

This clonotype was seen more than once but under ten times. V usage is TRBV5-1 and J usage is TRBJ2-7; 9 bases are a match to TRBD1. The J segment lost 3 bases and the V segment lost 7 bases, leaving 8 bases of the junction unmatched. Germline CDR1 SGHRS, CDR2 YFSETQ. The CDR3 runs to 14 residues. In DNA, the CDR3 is TGCGCCAGCGGCCGGGACAGGGAAAACTACGAGCAGTACTTC. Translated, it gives CASGRDRENYEQYF. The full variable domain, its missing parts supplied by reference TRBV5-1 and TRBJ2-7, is KAGVTQTPRYLIKTRGQQVTLSCSPISGHRSVSWYQQTPGQGLQFLFEYFSETQRNKGNFPGRFSGRQFSNSRSEMNVSTLELGDSALYLCASGRDRENYEQYFGPGTRLTVT.

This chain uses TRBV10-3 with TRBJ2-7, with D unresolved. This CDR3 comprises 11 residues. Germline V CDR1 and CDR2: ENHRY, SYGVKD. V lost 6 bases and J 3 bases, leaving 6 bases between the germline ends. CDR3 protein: CAIRSRYEQYF. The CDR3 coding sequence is TGTGCCATCAGATCCCGCTACGAGCAGTACTTC.

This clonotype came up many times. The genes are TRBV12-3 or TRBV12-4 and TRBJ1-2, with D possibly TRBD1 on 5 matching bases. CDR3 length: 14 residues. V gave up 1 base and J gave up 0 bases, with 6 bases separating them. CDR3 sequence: CASSLVGANYGYTF. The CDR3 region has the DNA TGTGCCAGCAGTTTAGTAGGGGCTAACTATGGCTACACCTTC.

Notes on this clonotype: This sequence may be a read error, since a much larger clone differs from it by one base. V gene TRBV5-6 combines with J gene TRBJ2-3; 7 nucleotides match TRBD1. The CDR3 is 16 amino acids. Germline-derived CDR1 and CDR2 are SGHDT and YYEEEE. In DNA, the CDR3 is TGTACCAGCAGTTACCCGGGACAGTACATCACAGATACGCAGTATTTT. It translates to CTSSYPGQYITDTQYF.